This entry features one TCR beta chain sequence. What it binds is unknown. Time point defined: new active TB diagnosis, blood taken before or within 7 days of starting treatment. TCRdb's table, derived via immunoSEQ multiplex PCR, lists solely in-frame clones and lacks some. The sample lists about 38,000 clones, 94% seen once, with 3.5% to 5% in the top ten. Losses at the gene ends were 1 base for V and 7 bases for J; bases not matched to a gene: 8. The CDR3 extends over 16 amino acids. Germline CDR1 reads LNHNV; CDR2 reads YYDKDF (reference sequence). This sample was included in a study of T cells in tuberculosis. Study-level information: Samples predate treatment or fall within its first 7 days.

General study findings and limits: Shorter CDR3-alpha in active tuberculosis partly drove smaller distances.

This receptor was taken from an adult with tuberculosis. V is TRBV15 and J is TRBJ2-7; 12 positions match TRBD1. The starting material was PBMCs, obtained at tuberculosis diagnosis. The CDR3 DNA sequence: TGTGCCACCAGCAGAGGACCCGGGACAGGGGGCCGGGAGCAGTACTTC. It specifies CATSRGPGTGGREQYF.